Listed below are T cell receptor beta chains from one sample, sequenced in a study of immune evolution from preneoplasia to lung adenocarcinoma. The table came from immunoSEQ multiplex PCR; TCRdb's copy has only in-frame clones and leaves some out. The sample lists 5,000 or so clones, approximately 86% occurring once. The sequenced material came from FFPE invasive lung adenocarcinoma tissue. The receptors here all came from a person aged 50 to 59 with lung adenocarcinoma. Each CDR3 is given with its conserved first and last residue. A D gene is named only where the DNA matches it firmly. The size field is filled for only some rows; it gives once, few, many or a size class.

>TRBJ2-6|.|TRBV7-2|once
TGTGCCAGCAGCTTATCGGGCTCTGGGGCCAACGTCCTGACTTTC
CASSLSGSGANVLTF
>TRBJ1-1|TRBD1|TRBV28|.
TGTGCCAGCAGCCCTACGACAGGGGTATACGCTGAAGCTTTCTTT
CASSPTTGVYAEAFF
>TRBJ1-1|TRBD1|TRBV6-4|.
TGTGCCAGCAGTGACTCCAGGGGGACTGAAGCTTTCTTT
CASSDSRGTEAFF
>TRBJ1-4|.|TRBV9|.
TGTGCCAGCAGCGTAGAGGGGACATATAATGAAAAACTGTTTTTT
CASSVEGTYNEKLFF
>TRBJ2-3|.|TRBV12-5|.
TGTGCTAGTGGATCCGCGGATACGCAGTATTTT
CASGSADTQYF
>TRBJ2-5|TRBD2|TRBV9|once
TGTGCCAGCAGCGACTCAGCGGGAGGGGAGACCCAGTACTTC
CASSDSAGGETQYF
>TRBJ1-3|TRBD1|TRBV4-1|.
TGCGCCAGCAGCCAACTGACAGGGATTGGAAACACCATATATTTT
CASSQLTGIGNTIYF
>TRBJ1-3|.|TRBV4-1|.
TGCGCCAGCAGCCAAGTGGGAAACTCTGGAAACACCATATATTTT
CASSQVGNSGNTIYF
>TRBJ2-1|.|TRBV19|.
TGTGCCAGTAGTATAACCCCAAATGGGGGGTTCCAATTCTTC
CASSITPNGGFQFF
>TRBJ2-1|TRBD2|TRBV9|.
TGTGCCAGCAGCGAGGGGGGACTAGCAGGGGAGCAGTTCTTC
CASSEGGLAGEQFF
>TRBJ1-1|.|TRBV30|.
TGTGCCTGGAGATGGGGTGACGGCGCCACTGAAGCTTTCTTT
CAWRWGDGATEAFF
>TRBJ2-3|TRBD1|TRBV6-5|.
TGTGCCAGCAGTATGGACAGGGGGTCAGATACGCAGTATTTT
CASSMDRGSDTQYF
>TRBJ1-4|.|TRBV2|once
TGTGCCAGCAGTGAAGACAGGGTGTTGGGGGAATCGAATGAAAAACTGTTTTTT
CASSEDRVLGESNEKLFF